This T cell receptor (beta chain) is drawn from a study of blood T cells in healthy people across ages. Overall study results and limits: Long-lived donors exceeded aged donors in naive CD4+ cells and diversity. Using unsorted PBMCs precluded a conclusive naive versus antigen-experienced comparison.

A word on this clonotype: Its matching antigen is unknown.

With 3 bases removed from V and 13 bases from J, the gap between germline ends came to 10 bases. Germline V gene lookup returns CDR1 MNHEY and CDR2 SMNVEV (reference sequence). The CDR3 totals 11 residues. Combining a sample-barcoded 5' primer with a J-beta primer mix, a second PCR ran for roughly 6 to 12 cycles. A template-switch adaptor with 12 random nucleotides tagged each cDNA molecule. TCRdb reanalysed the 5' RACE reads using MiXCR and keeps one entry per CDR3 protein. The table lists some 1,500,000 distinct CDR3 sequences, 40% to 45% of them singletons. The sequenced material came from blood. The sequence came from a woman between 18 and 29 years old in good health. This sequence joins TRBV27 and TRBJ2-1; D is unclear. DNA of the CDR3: TGTGCCAGCAGTTTGTACGAGACCCAGTTCTTC. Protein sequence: CASSLYETQFF.